One and the same sample provided the 27 T cell receptor beta chains below, sequenced in a study of T cell clones after liver transplantation. Assay: immunoSEQ multiplex PCR; the TCRdb copy retains only in-frame clones and omits some. The sample records 90,000 to 120,000 clones, 82% being singletons. The starting material was CD4+ T cells from blood, obtained before liver transplant. Receptors originate from a human donor who received a liver transplant.

This chain uses TRBV5-6 with TRBJ2-6; D not certain. CDR1 and CDR2 (germline): SGHDT, YYEEEE. CDR3 length equals 16 residues. Trimming cost V 1 base and J 1 base, with 9 bases left between them. The CDR3 nucleotides are TGTGCCAGCAGCTTGTTTGGCCAATCTGGGGCCAACGTCCTGACTTTC. Protein sequence: CASSLFGQSGANVLTF.

The chain uses TRBV27 and TRBJ2-1; 7 positions match TRBD1. This CDR3 is built from 13 residues. Trimming at V came to 9 bases and at J to 0 bases, leaving 2 bases not matched to a gene. Germline V gives CDR1 MNHEY, CDR2 SMNVEV (reference sequence). The CDR3 region has the DNA TGTGCCAGTCACAGGGGCTCCTACAATGAGCAGTTCTTC. Translation gives CASHRGSYNEQFF.

V usage is TRBV18 and J usage is TRBJ1-4, with no clear D. This CDR3 spans 15 amino acids. Per the germline V gene, CDR1 is KGHSH and CDR2 is LQKENI. V was shortened by 4 bases and J by 0 bases, with 9 bases between the two germline ends. As DNA, the CDR3 is TGTGCCAGCTCACTCGATCGAGCAACTAATGAAAAACTGTTTTTT. Encoded protein: CASSLDRATNEKLFF.

About this clone: At one end, the junction sequence differs from germline, possibly due to a read error. The J gene is TRBJ1-3, the V gene TRBV5-4; D is undetermined. Germline-derived CDR1 and CDR2 are SGHNT and YYREEE (reference sequence). The CDR3 spans 12 residues. CDR3 DNA sequence: TGTGCCAGCAGCTTTGACTTAAACTCCATATATTTT. This translates into CASSFDLNSIYF.

This clone was picked up a small number of times. The V call is TRBV2, the J call TRBJ1-6; TRBD1 aligns across 9 bases. This CDR3 is 14 amino acids long. Per the germline V gene, CDR1 is SNHLY and CDR2 is FYNNEI. The V gene end was trimmed by 6 bases and the J gene end by 9 bases; junction bases not matched to a gene: 6. As DNA, the CDR3 is TGTGCCAGCAGCACGGGACAGGGTATTTCACCCCTCCACTTT. Residues: CASSTGQGISPLHF.

J is TRBJ2-6 and V is TRBV10-2; D remains unclear. The CDR3 runs 16 residues. The V end was cut by 3 bases, the J end by 2 bases, with 11 bases between. CDR1 is WSHSY, CDR2 SAAADI, per germline. As DNA, the CDR3 is TGCGCCAGCAGTGATTCCAGGTTCGCTGGGGCCAACGTCCTGACTTTC. It specifies CASSDSRFAGANVLTF.

The chain has TRBV5-4 and TRBJ2-2; a possible D gene is TRBD2 (5 bases). The CDR3 totals 16 residues. The ends were cut back, 1 base at V and 0 bases at J, with 10 bases in the middle. Germline CDR1 is SGHNT and CDR2 is YYREEE (reference sequence). Here the CDR3 DNA reads TGTGCCAGCAGCTTGAGCGGCCCGACGAACACCGGGGAGCTGTTTTTT. This encodes CASSLSGPTNTGELFF.

V gene TRBV4-3 combines with J gene TRBJ2-5; perhaps D is TRBD1 or TRBD2 (6 bases each). The CDR3 has 17 residues. Germline V lookup: CDR1 LGHNA, CDR2 YSLEER. The germline V and J ends were trimmed by 4 bases and 4 bases, with 22 bases remaining between them. DNA for the CDR3: TGCGCCAGCAGCCGAGACTACGCAGCCGGGGGCGGAGAGACCCAGTACTTC. Translating it yields CASSRDYAAGGGETQYF.

The gene calls are TRBV20-1 and TRBJ1-1; possibly TRBD1 for D (6 bases). The CDR3 is 11 amino acids. The germline gives CDR1 DFQATT, CDR2 SNEGSKA (reference sequence). Trimming shortened V by 6 bases and J by 4 bases, and 9 bases separated the two germline ends. CDR3 bases: TGCAGTGCCAGGGGCTCCACTGAAGCTTTCTTT. Its protein is CSARGSTEAFF.

The V call is TRBV19, the J call TRBJ2-3; unclear D gene. This CDR3 comprises 12 residues. Germline V gives CDR1 LNHDA, CDR2 SQIVND (reference sequence). V lost 1 base, J lost 3 bases, and 2 bases lay in between. CDR3 in amino acids: CASSIATDTQYF. The CDR3 DNA follows: TGTGCCAGTAGTATAGCGACAGATACGCAGTATTTT.

The chain employs TRBV6-4 and TRBJ1-4; D remains unclear. Trimming took off 2 bases at V and 1 base at J, with 11 bases between the two ends. The CDR3 extends over 16 amino acids. Germline V CDR1 and CDR2: MRHNA, SNTAGT. The chain's CDR3 is CASSDADGETNEKLFF. CDR3 DNA: TGTGCCAGCAGTGACGCGGACGGAGAAACTAATGAAAAACTGTTTTTT.

This chain connects TRBV18 to TRBJ1-4, with D possibly TRBD1 on 5 matching bases. The germline V gene has CDR1 KGHSH and CDR2 LQKENI. Trimming took off 4 bases at V and 8 bases at J, with 17 bases between the two ends. CDR3 length equals 15 residues. The CDR3 region is CASSRDTGLGEKLFF. CDR3 nucleotides: TGTGCCAGCTCACGAGACACAGGTCTGGGAGAAAAACTGTTTTTT. The full variable domain, with the rest looked up from reference TRBV18 and TRBJ1-4, is NAGVMQNPRHLVRRRGQEARLRCSPMKGHSHVYWYRQLPEEGLKFMVYLQKENIIDESGMPKERFSAEFPKEGPSILRIQQVVRGDSAAYFCASSRDTGLGEKLFFGSGTQLSVL.

This clone was found once. The chain carries TRBV7-9 and TRBJ2-1; D is uncertain. Trimming cost V 0 bases and J 4 bases, with 10 bases left between them. The CDR3 loop spans 15 amino acids. Germline CDR1 SEHNR, CDR2 FQNEAQ (reference sequence). The CDR3 DNA follows: TGTGCCAGCAGCTTAGCGGGATCCCAGTACAATGAGCAGTTCTTC. Translating gives CASSLAGSQYNEQFF.

The chain employs TRBV18 and TRBJ2-3; D remains unclear. The germline gives CDR1 KGHSH, CDR2 LQKENI. V lost 2 bases to trimming and J lost 2 bases, with 8 bases between them. The CDR3 sequence is 14 residues long. CDR3 sequence (DNA): TGTGCCAGCTCACCATTGCCGGACACAGATACGCAGTATTTT. It encodes CASSPLPDTDTQYF.

The V and J genes are TRBV7-8 and TRBJ1-2; 9 bases are a match to TRBD1. Germline lookup yields CDR1 SGHVS and CDR2 FQNEAQ. The V segment lost 5 bases and the J segment 6 bases; nucleotides outside the gene matches: 4. The CDR3 totals 13 residues. CDR3 DNA: TGTGCCAGCAGCGCACAGGGGGCTGATGGCTACACCTTC. As protein: CASSAQGADGYTF.

This clone came up a few times. V gene TRBV6-1 combines with J gene TRBJ1-1; maybe TRBD1 (6 bases). Trimming left V 2 bases short and J 5 bases short, with 21 bases between. The CDR3 has 17 amino acids. CDR1 and CDR2 from the germline V gene are MNHNS and SASEGT. In nucleotides, the CDR3 is TGTGCCAGCAGTGAAAACGGGTGGGGGCAGGGTGGAACTGAAGCTTTCTTT. This translates into CASSENGWGQGGTEAFF.

The V call is TRBV18, the J call TRBJ2-7, with TRBD2 matching over 8 bases. V dropped 2 bases and J dropped 9; count of bases not matched to a gene: 18. CDR3 length: 17 residues. Germline CDR1 is KGHSH and CDR2 is LQKENI. CDR3 sequence (DNA): TGTGCCAGCTCACCAATTCCAGCGGGAGCTCCGGAGGCACTGCAGTACTTC. Protein: CASSPIPAGAPEALQYF.

The chain has TRBV21-1 and TRBJ1-1. TRBV21-1 is a recognized pseudogene. The CDR3 extends over 12 amino acids. CDR3 sequence reads: CASHNKGIEAFF. In DNA, the CDR3 is TGTGCCAGCCACAACAAGGGAATCGAAGCTTTCTTT.

The gene calls are TRBV7-2 and TRBJ2-5, with a tentative D call TRBD1 (6 bases). Trimming removed 5 bases at V and 6 bases at J, with 13 bases between. The germline CDR1 and CDR2 sequences are SGHTA and FQGNSA. This CDR3 has 13 residues. This CDR3 is CASSLRGGQTQYF. CDR3 nucleotide sequence: TGTGCCAGCAGCCTCCGAGGGGGACAGACCCAGTACTTC.

This rearrangement joins TRBV9 to TRBJ2-1; tentatively, D is TRBD2 (6 bases). This CDR3 region has 15 residues. Germline V gives CDR1 SGDLS, CDR2 YYNGEE. The germline V and J ends were trimmed by 0 bases and 4 bases, with 11 bases remaining between them. The chain's CDR3 is CASSVAASAYNEQFF. The CDR3 nucleotides are TGTGCCAGCAGCGTAGCCGCTAGCGCGTACAATGAGCAGTTCTTC.

The chain has TRBV27 and TRBJ1-1; D is possibly TRBD1 (5 bases). Germline V gene sequence: CDR1 MNHEY, CDR2 SMNVEV (reference sequence). The CDR3 covers 15 residues. Deletions cut 6 bases from V and 1 base from J, with 15 bases between. CDR3 sequence: CASSPGWGGNTEAFF. The CDR3 DNA reads TGTGCCAGCAGCCCTGGATGGGGGGGGAACACTGAAGCTTTCTTT.

The chain carries TRBV5-1 and TRBJ1-4, with a weak D call TRBD1 (6 bases). The CDR3 totals 17 residues. V lost 0 bases and J 4 bases, leaving 16 bases between the germline ends. In germline, CDR1 is SGHRS, CDR2 YFSETQ. Written as DNA, the CDR3 is TGCGCCAGCAGCTTGGAAGGCAGGGGAAGAATTAATGAAAAACTGTTTTTT. This encodes CASSLEGRGRINEKLFF.

This chain links TRBV6-1 with TRBJ2-2; D uncertain. CDR1 MNHNS and CDR2 SASEGT come from the germline V gene. V was pared by 8 bases and J by 6 bases, with 13 bases between. The length of the CDR3 is 13 residues. The CDR3 here is CASLLTAAGELFF. CDR3 coding DNA: TGTGCCAGCCTCCTTACCGCCGCCGGGGAGCTGTTTTTT.

The V gene is TRBV18, the J gene TRBJ1-6, with D uncertain. V was cut by 2 bases and J by 9 bases, with 17 bases left in between. The CDR3 totals 16 residues. The germline CDR1 and CDR2 sequences are KGHSH and LQKENI. The CDR3 region has the DNA TGTGCCAGCTCACCAAGGTCGGGTGGAGACTCTTCACCCCTCCACTTT. Translated, it gives CASSPRSGGDSSPLHF. The variable domain in full, completed from reference TRBV18 and TRBJ1-6, reads NAGVMQNPRHLVRRRGQEARLRCSPMKGHSHVYWYRQLPEEGLKFMVYLQKENIIDESGMPKERFSAEFPKEGPSILRIQQVVRGDSAAYFCASSPRSGGDSSPLHFGNGTRLTVT.

The chain carries TRBV9 and TRBJ1-4; possibly TRBD1 for D (5 bases). This CDR3 contains 15 residues. Trimming shortened V by 4 bases and J by 4 bases, and 14 bases separated the two germline ends. Germline lookup yields CDR1 SGDLS and CDR2 YYNGEE. The CDR3 region has the DNA TGTGCCAGCAGCACCCGACAGACCGATAATGAAAAACTGTTTTTT. Translating gives CASSTRQTDNEKLFF.

This chain joins TRBV5-1 and TRBJ1-1; weak D call: TRBD1 (6 bases). The CDR3 has 13 residues. Trimming took off 3 bases at V and 1 base at J, with 7 bases between the two ends. Germline V gene lookup returns CDR1 SGHRS and CDR2 YFSETQ. For the CDR3, the DNA is TGCGCCAGCAGCTCGACAGGGAACACTGAAGCTTTCTTT. This encodes CASSSTGNTEAFF.

The chain joins TRBV5-8 to TRBJ1-1; D not resolved. The CDR3 runs 16 residues. Germline CDR1 is SGHTS and CDR2 is YDEGEE. Trimming shortened V by 0 bases and J by 2 bases, and 14 bases separated the two germline ends. The CDR3 DNA sequence: TGTGCCAGCAGCTTGGAGAAGGGTTACAGCAACACTGAAGCTTTCTTT. Amino acid sequence: CASSLEKGYSNTEAFF. Filled out from reference TRBV5-8 and TRBJ1-1, the complete variable domain reads EAGVTQSPTHLIKTRGQQATLRCSPISGHTSVYWYQQALGLGLQFLLWYDEGEERNRGNFPPRFSGRQFPNYSSELNVNALELEDSALYLCASSLEKGYSNTEAFFGQGTRLTVV.